The 25 T cell receptor beta chains below all came from one sample that was sequenced in a study of blood T cell repertoires in COVID-19. The data were produced by immunoSEQ multiplex PCR, yet TCRdb's version contains in-frame clones alone and is incomplete. The data hold tens of thousands of clones, with around 87% observed a single time. The sequenced sample consisted of peripheral blood. These receptors originate from a man aged 65-85 years with active COVID-19.

J is TRBJ2-4 and V is TRBV23-1; perhaps TRBD1 as D (6 bases). TRBV23-1 is reported as an ORF; its role is uncertain. Deletions cut 8 bases from V and 4 bases from J, with 15 bases between. The CDR3 totals 14 residues. The CDR3 sequence is CASLVGQGKNIQYF. Written as DNA, the CDR3 is TGCGCCAGCCTGGTGGGGCAGGGGAAAAACATTCAGTACTTC.

Notes on this clone: Within the sample, other DNA sequences also encode this same CDR3. V usage is TRBV6-2 or TRBV6-3 and J usage is TRBJ2-7; possibly TRBD2 for D (6 bases). This CDR3 has 12 residues. Germline CDR1 reads MNHEY; CDR2 reads SVGEGT. The V end lost 5 bases, the J end lost 4 bases, and 9 bases lay between the germline ends. The CDR3 DNA reads as TGTGCCAGCAGTCCCCGGGGGTACGAGCAGTACTTC. It yields the protein CASSPRGYEQYF.

The genes are TRBV6-5 and TRBJ2-3; a possible D gene is TRBD1 (6 bases). The CDR3 loop spans 15 amino acids. The V gene's germline CDR1 is MNHEY and CDR2 SVGAGI. V lost 6 bases and J 1 base, leaving 14 bases between the germline ends. The chain's CDR3 is CASRPPWTGTDTQYF. CDR3 nucleotide sequence: TGTGCCAGCAGACCACCCTGGACAGGCACAGATACGCAGTATTTT.

The chain joins TRBV28 to TRBJ2-1; 9 bases are a match to TRBD2. The CDR3 spans 16 residues. Germline assignment: CDR1 MDHEN and CDR2 SYDVKM. V dropped 6 bases and J dropped 8; count of bases not matched to a gene: 14. CDR3 in DNA: TGTGCCAGCAGAACCCCCGGGACTAGCAATATAGATGAGCAGTTCTTC. The encoded protein is CASRTPGTSNIDEQFF.

The genes are TRBV7-9 and TRBJ2-3; TRBD2 aligns across 7 bases. Germline V CDR1 and CDR2: SEHNR, FQNEAQ (reference sequence). With 5 bases clipped from V and 1 base from J, the junction kept 12 bases outside the gene matches. CDR3 length: 17 amino acids. CDR3 protein: CASSPRGVAGGTDTQYF. The CDR3 bases are TGTGCCAGCAGCCCCCGGGGGGTAGCCGGGGGCACAGATACGCAGTATTTT.

This clone was counted once. This rearrangement joins TRBV28 to TRBJ2-7; weak D call: TRBD1 (6 bases). The CDR3 is 17 residues long. The V and J ends lost 2 bases and 6 bases respectively, with 23 bases between them. Per the germline V gene, CDR1 is MDHEN and CDR2 is SYDVKM. CDR3 in DNA: TGTGCCAGCAGTTTAGGGTGGTGGGGACACCCCCCGTCCGAGCAGTACTTC. It translates to CASSLGWWGHPPSEQYF.

The gene calls are TRBV5-4 and TRBJ2-2; TRBD1 aligns across 11 bases. The V and J ends lost 2 bases and 2 bases, in that order; junction bases with no gene match: 8. Germline V gene lookup returns CDR1 SGHNT and CDR2 YYREEE (reference sequence). The CDR3 has 18 amino acids. The CDR3 nucleotides are TGTGCCAGCAGCTTTGGGGACAGGGGGTTTCCCAACACCGGGGAGCTGTTTTTT. Translating it yields CASSFGDRGFPNTGELFF.

V usage is TRBV5-6 and J usage is TRBJ2-1; TRBD1 might be the D (6 bases). The CDR3 is 14 residues long. V gave up 4 bases and J gave up 2 bases, with 10 bases separating them. Germline V gives CDR1 SGHDT, CDR2 YYEEEE. DNA for the CDR3: TGTGCCAGCAGCGCCGGGACACCCTACAATGAGCAGTTCTTC. Protein sequence: CASSAGTPYNEQFF.

The chain joins TRBV4-3 to TRBJ2-1; 11 positions match TRBD2. V shed 1 base, J shed 5 bases, and the junction held 10 bases outside the gene matches. Germline CDR1 is LGHNA and CDR2 is YSLEER. The CDR3 contains 18 residues. CDR3 nucleotide sequence: TGCGCCAGCAGCCAAGTCCCCTCGACTAGCGGGATTGACAATGAGCAGTTCTTC. Protein sequence: CASSQVPSTSGIDNEQFF.

The genes are TRBV11-2 and TRBJ1-2; TRBD1 agrees at 11 bases. V shed 1 base and J 3 bases; nucleotides not matched to a gene: 4. The CDR3 is made up of 16 amino acids. Germline V CDR1 and CDR2: SGHAT, FQNNGV. CDR3 in amino acids: CASSLGPGQGDYGYTF. In nucleotides, the CDR3 is TGTGCCAGCAGCTTAGGACCGGGACAGGGGGACTATGGCTACACCTTC. The variable domain in full, with the rest retrieved from reference TRBV11-2 and TRBJ1-2, is EAGVAQSPRYKIIEKRQSVAFWCNPISGHATLYWYQQILGQGPKLLIQFQNNGVVDDSQLPKDRFSAERLKGVDSTLKIQPAKLEDSAVYLCASSLGPGQGDYGYTFGSGTRLTVV.

V usage is TRBV10-3 and J usage is TRBJ1-6; 9 positions agree with TRBD1. The CDR3 totals 17 residues. The germline CDR1 and CDR2 sequences are ENHRY and SYGVKD. Germline trimming cut 4 bases from V and 7 bases from J; bases unmatched to any gene: 11. CDR3 region: CAISAGTGIVQNSPLHF. The CDR3 DNA reads as TGTGCCATCAGTGCGGGGACAGGGATCGTACAGAATTCACCCCTCCACTTT.

This clone was detected only once. The J gene is TRBJ1-2, the V gene TRBV2; D gene unclear. V lost 6 bases, J lost 8 bases, and 16 bases lay in between. The CDR3 has 13 residues. Germline V gene lookup returns CDR1 SNHLY and CDR2 FYNNEI. For the CDR3, the DNA is TGTGCCAGCAGGCCATACAGCATAAGGGGCTACACCTTC. Translation: CASRPYSIRGYTF.

The chain carries TRBV30 and TRBJ1-5, with D perhaps matching TRBD1 (5 bases). Germline V lookup: CDR1 GTSNPN, CDR2 SVGIG (reference sequence). V lost 0 bases and J 7 bases, leaving 10 bases between the germline ends. This CDR3 comprises 13 residues. The CDR3 reads CAWSVAGQQPQHF. The CDR3 DNA is TGTGCCTGGAGTGTAGCGGGGCAACAGCCCCAGCATTTT.

V usage is TRBV5-1 and J usage is TRBJ2-1, with a tentative D call TRBD2 (6 bases). Germline CDR1 is SGHRS and CDR2 is YFSETQ. Deletions cut 7 bases from V and 5 bases from J, with 16 bases between. This CDR3 spans 14 amino acids. The CDR3 DNA reads as TGCGCCAGCCGGGATCACCGGGGGAACAATGAGCAGTTCTTC. Its protein is CASRDHRGNNEQFF.

The genes are TRBV13 and TRBJ2-7; no clear D gene. This CDR3 has 12 amino acids. Per germline, CDR1 PRHDT and CDR2 FYEKMQ (reference sequence). Trimming left V 4 bases short and J 4 bases short, with 8 bases between. CDR3 loop: CASSSRDYEQYF. CDR3 coding DNA: TGTGCCAGCAGCTCCCGAGATTACGAGCAGTACTTC.

Comment on this clone: Different DNA sequences within this sample yield the same CDR3. The rearrangement joins TRBV24-1 to TRBJ2-3, with 7 nucleotides matching TRBD2. Germline values: CDR1 KGHDR, CDR2 SFDVKD. V dropped 7 bases and J dropped 3; count of bases not matched to a gene: 3. The CDR3 loop spans 13 amino acids. The CDR3 is CATRGRVTDTQYF. The CDR3 DNA reads TGTGCCACCAGAGGGAGGGTGACAGATACGCAGTATTTT.

This chain links TRBV7-3 with TRBJ2-7, with 7 bases aligning to TRBD1. This CDR3 contains 13 residues. CDR1 and CDR2 (germline): SGHTA, FQGTGA. With 5 bases clipped from V and 5 bases from J, the junction kept 6 bases outside the gene matches. This CDR3 is CASSRRGGHEQYF. DNA for the CDR3: TGTGCCAGCAGCCGCCGAGGGGGCCACGAGCAGTACTTC.

The rearrangement links TRBV5-1 to TRBJ1-1; the match to TRBD1 covers 9 bases. Looked up from germline, CDR1 is SGHRS and CDR2 is YFSETQ. Trimming took 4 bases from V and 6 from J; bases not matched to a gene: 7. There are 14 residues in the CDR3. Here the CDR3 DNA reads TGCGCCAGCAGCAGACAACAGGGGGCGTCTGAAGCTTTCTTT. Translated, it gives CASSRQQGASEAFF.

The chain combines TRBV5-1 with TRBJ2-5, with 7 nucleotides matching TRBD2. The CDR3 covers 16 residues. Trimming at V came to 5 bases and at J to 1 base, leaving 11 bases not matched to a gene. Germline lookup yields CDR1 SGHRS and CDR2 YFSETQ. This CDR3 is CASRPGGDPVQETQYF. For the CDR3, the DNA is TGCGCCAGCAGGCCTGGGGGGGACCCGGTCCAAGAGACCCAGTACTTC.

This chain links TRBV7-8 with TRBJ2-2; D remains unclear. Between the trimmed V and J ends, which lost 0 bases and 1 base, there was a span of 9 bases. The CDR3 consists of 16 residues. The germline V gene encodes CDR1 SGHVS and CDR2 FQNEAQ. This chain's CDR3 is CASSLAARRNTGELFF. CDR3 coding DNA: TGTGCCAGCAGCTTAGCGGCGCGGCGGAACACCGGGGAGCTGTTTTTT. The entire variable domain, with the rest obtained from reference TRBV7-8 and TRBJ2-2, is as follows: GAGVSQSPRYKVAKRGQDVALRCDPISGHVSLFWYQQALGQGPEFLTYFQNEAQLDKSGLPSDRFFAERPEGSVSTLKIQRTQQEDSAVYLCASSLAARRNTGELFFGEGSRLTVL.

The rearrangement links TRBV27 to TRBJ1-2; weak D call: TRBD1 (6 bases). Per the germline V gene, CDR1 is MNHEY and CDR2 is SMNVEV (reference sequence). The CDR3 totals 13 residues. Trimming took off 3 bases at V and 4 bases at J, with 9 bases between the two ends. CDR3 bases: TGTGCCAGCAGTTTCGGGGGGGCCTATGGCTACACCTTC. Residues: CASSFGGAYGYTF.

A few counts support this clone. The rearrangement joins TRBV7-3 to TRBJ2-1; 8 bases match TRBD2. J lost 9 bases, V lost 2 bases, and 0 bases had no gene match. The CDR3 covers 12 residues. The germline V gene has CDR1 SGHTA and CDR2 FQGTGA. The CDR3 sequence: CASSLREGEQFF. The CDR3 DNA reads TGTGCCAGCAGCTTACGGGAGGGTGAGCAGTTCTTC.

In its sample, this clone was seen many times. V is TRBV15 and J is TRBJ2-7; D unclear. The CDR3 is 15 amino acids. Germline V gene lookup returns CDR1 LNHNV and CDR2 YYDKDF (reference sequence). The V end was cut by 1 base, the J end by 2 bases, with 12 bases between. Here the CDR3 DNA reads TGTGCCACCAGCAGAGGCCCGCGGCCCCCCTACGAGCAGTACTTC. Translating it yields CATSRGPRPPYEQYF.

This clone occurred a few times. The chain links TRBV2 to TRBJ2-7; D might be TRBD1 (5 bases). V gave up 7 bases and J gave up 0 bases, with 10 bases separating them. This CDR3 region has 13 residues. Germline CDR1 SNHLY, CDR2 FYNNEI. The CDR3 nucleotides read TGTGCCAGCATCCGACAGCGCTCCTACGAGCAGTACTTC. Translated, it gives CASIRQRSYEQYF.

The chain couples TRBV6-5 to TRBJ2-7; 7 bases are shared with TRBD1. The CDR3 runs to 14 residues. The germline V gene encodes CDR1 MNHEY and CDR2 SVGAGI. V dropped 7 bases and J dropped 4; count of bases not matched to a gene: 10. CDR3 in DNA: TGTGCCAGCACCGCCGGGACAGCTCAGTACGAGCAGTACTTC. Protein sequence: CASTAGTAQYEQYF.